These 15 T cell receptor beta chains share one sample of origin, sequenced in a study of cytomegalovirus exposure and HLA in healthy donors. It was with 60 Vbeta and 13 Jbeta primers that the PCR ran. Here immunoSEQ multiplex PCR was the method, and the copy in TCRdb shows in-frame clones only, minus some. The table records around 150,000 clones, around four fifths of them present only once. The sequenced sample was PBMCs. The source of these receptors is a man aged 25-45 years in good health.

The CDR3 DNA sequence: TGCGCCAGCAGCTTGGGGACTATTGGCTCCTACGAGCAGTACTTC. Its translation: CASSLGTIGSYEQYF. The chain carries TRBV5-1 and TRBJ2-7, with D maybe TRBD2 (6 bases). Trimming left V 0 bases short and J 0 bases short, with 10 bases between. This CDR3 region has 15 residues. The germline gives CDR1 SGHRS, CDR2 YFSETQ. The entire variable domain, with the rest obtained from reference TRBV5-1 and TRBJ2-7, is as follows: KAGVTQTPRYLIKTRGQQVTLSCSPISGHRSVSWYQQTPGQGLQFLFEYFSETQRNKGNFPGRFSGRQFSNSRSEMNVSTLELGDSALYLCASSLGTIGSYEQYFGPGTRLTVT.

V usage is TRBV11-2 and J usage is TRBJ2-1; no firm D call. The CDR3 loop spans 14 amino acids. The germline V gene encodes CDR1 SGHAT and CDR2 FQNNGV. V shed 1 base and J shed 6 bases, with 10 bases lying between them. CDR3 sequence (DNA): TGTGCCAGCAGCTTAGTCCCAGGCCCCAATGAGCAGTTCTTC. Amino acids: CASSLVPGPNEQFF.

For this clone: One junction end disagrees with the germline gene, perhaps due to a read error. V and J are TRBV7-9 and TRBJ1-1; D is perhaps TRBD1 (6 bases). CDR1 SEHNR and CDR2 FQNEAQ come from the germline V gene (reference sequence). CDR3 length equals 14 residues. CDR3 nucleotide sequence: TGTTCCAGCAGCTTAGGGGGAGGGGAGACTGAAGCTTTCTTT. It yields the protein CSSSLGGGETEAFF.

This chain uses TRBV7-2 with TRBJ2-1; TRBD2 is a possible D gene (6 bases). Germline CDR1 and CDR2: SGHTA and FQGNSA. V was pared by 5 bases and J by 1 base, with 12 bases between. The CDR3 runs to 15 residues. CDR3 region: CASSPPGVSYNEQFF. The CDR3 DNA follows: TGTGCCAGCAGCCCCCCGGGAGTGTCCTACAATGAGCAGTTCTTC.

This rearrangement joins TRBV11-3 to TRBJ2-1, with a tentative D call TRBD2 (5 bases). The V end lost 1 base, the J end lost 6 bases, and 10 bases lay between the germline ends. Germline values: CDR1 SGHNT, CDR2 YENEEA. CDR3 size: 14 residues. CDR3 residues: CASSLVASSNEQFF. CDR3 sequence (DNA): TGTGCCAGCAGCTTAGTGGCTAGCAGCAATGAGCAGTTCTTC.

V and J are TRBV28 and TRBJ1-2; weak D call: TRBD1 (6 bases). This CDR3 spans 16 amino acids. V shed 4 bases and J shed 8 bases, with 23 bases lying between them. Germline V gene sequence: CDR1 MDHEN, CDR2 SYDVKM. CDR3 residues: CASSSTGLFEWYGYTF. The CDR3 nucleotides read TGTGCCAGCAGTTCAACAGGGCTTTTCGAGTGGTACGGCTACACCTTC.

The V call is TRBV25-1, the J call TRBJ2-3, with D possibly matching TRBD1 (6 bases). The V gene's germline CDR1 is MGHDK and CDR2 SYGVNS. Trimming stripped 6 bases from V and 1 base from J, with 11 bases between. The CDR3 contains 14 residues. The chain's CDR3 is CASSTTGRTDTQYF. The DNA for the CDR3 is TGTGCCAGCAGCACGACAGGCCGCACAGATACGCAGTATTTT.

This clone was seen more than once but under ten times. V is TRBV5-5 and J is TRBJ1-4; tentatively, D is TRBD1 (5 bases). V was clipped by 2 bases and J by 8 bases, with 16 bases between them. The CDR3 loop spans 15 amino acids. CDR1 and CDR2 from the germline V gene are SGHKS and YYEKEE (reference sequence). CDR3 sequence: CASSFYRQFGEKLFF. The CDR3 nucleotides read TGTGCCAGCAGCTTCTATAGACAGTTTGGGGAAAAACTGTTTTTT.

The genes are TRBV10-3 and TRBJ2-3; D may be TRBD1 (6 bases). The CDR3 consists of 15 residues. Trimming took 10 bases from V and 5 from J, leaving 22 bases between them. Germline CDR1 reads ENHRY; CDR2 reads SYGVKD. The CDR3 spells CATSSPQQGVDTQYF. CDR3 nucleotides: TGTGCCACATCATCCCCCCAACAGGGAGTAGATACGCAGTATTTT.

The chain carries TRBV30 and TRBJ1-4, with 7 bases matching TRBD1. The CDR3 consists of 12 residues. The V and J ends lost 3 bases and 11 bases, in that order; junction bases with no gene match: 6. Germline lookup yields CDR1 GTSNPN and CDR2 SVGIG (reference sequence). The CDR3 spells CAWSTDRLKLFF. The CDR3 bases are TGTGCCTGGAGCACGGACAGGCTGAAACTGTTTTTT.

This sequence joins TRBV9 and TRBJ2-2; 9 positions agree with TRBD1. The CDR3 totals 14 residues. Unmatched junction bases numbered 6, after V lost 5 bases and J lost 7 bases. From germline, CDR1 is SGDLS and CDR2 YYNGEE. The CDR3 here is CASRARTGDGELFF. The DNA of the CDR3 is TGTGCCAGCAGAGCCCGGACAGGGGACGGGGAGCTGTTTTTT.

V usage is TRBV6-1 and J usage is TRBJ1-5; D is possibly TRBD1 (5 bases). The CDR3 is 14 residues long. Germline V gene lookup returns CDR1 MNHNS and CDR2 SASEGT. Trimming stripped 1 base from V and 6 bases from J, with 10 bases between. CDR3 nucleotides: TGTGCCAGCAGTGAAGGGCAGGGCACTCAGCCCCAGCATTTT. It encodes CASSEGQGTQPQHF.

This clone appeared a few times. This chain uses TRBV6-5 with TRBJ2-3, with TRBD2 as a possible D gene (6 bases). This CDR3 region has 15 residues. Trimming took 8 bases from V and 6 from J, leaving 21 bases between them. Germline lookup yields CDR1 MNHEY and CDR2 SVGAGI. CDR3: CASRISGDLRDTQYF. CDR3 coding DNA: TGTGCCAGCCGAATTAGCGGAGACCTGAGGGATACGCAGTATTTT.

This chain connects TRBV27 to TRBJ2-5; 8 bases are a match to TRBD2. V was clipped by 6 bases and J by 5 bases; unmatched bases: 11. The CDR3 has 15 amino acids. Germline lookup yields CDR1 MNHEY and CDR2 SMNVEV (reference sequence). CDR3 loop: CASSPSAGVWETQYF. The DNA for the CDR3 is TGTGCCAGCAGCCCCTCAGCGGGAGTTTGGGAGACCCAGTACTTC.

The chain carries TRBV18 and TRBJ2-1, with 8 bases matching TRBD2. Germline V gives CDR1 KGHSH, CDR2 LQKENI. The CDR3 covers 12 residues. V gave up 6 bases and J gave up 15 bases; unmatched junction bases: 10. As DNA, the CDR3 is TGTGCCAGCTCCCCTCCGGGAGGGCTAGGGTTCTTC. This codes for CASSPPGGLGFF.